The T cell receptor (beta chain) described here comes from a study of patients and donors after allogeneic stem cell transplantation. V was trimmed by 4 bases and J by 3 bases, leaving 12 bases between them. This CDR3 region has 13 residues. Germline V lookup: CDR1 DFQATT, CDR2 SNEGSKA (reference sequence). TCRdb re-called the RT-PCR reads through MiXCR, storing one row per CDR3 protein. The repertoire holds 900,000 to 1,000,000 distinct CDR3 sequences, with over 15% as singletons. V gene TRBV20-1 combines with J gene TRBJ2-5; D call uncertain. This receptor was obtained from a human donor who was either an allogeneic HSCT recipient or a stem cell or donor lymphocyte infusion donor (not recorded which). It is not recorded whose cells these are; they may come from a transplant donor. The sequencing sample was made of blood, either unsorted or a sorted T cell fraction (not recorded which). The CDR3 coding sequence is TGCAGTGCTACGGACGGCACGAAAGAGACCCAGTACTTC. Its translation: CSATDGTKETQYF.